This T cell receptor (beta chain) was recorded in a study of T cells in Graves' hyperthyroidism and ophthalmopathy. On the study more broadly: Any treatment followed the collection of peripheral blood at initial diagnosis. Study-level results: Among clonotypes expanded in thyroid above 0.001, most were also found in blood.

This clonotype was detected many times. What it recognizes is unknown. Patients affected by ophthalmopathy presented a Clinical Activity Score of at least 3, a NOSPECS grade of at least 4, and disease duration below 3 months. Not enrolled were patients with uncontrolled infection, other autoimmune disease, pregnancy or lactation. Germline CDR1 SGHTA, CDR2 FQGTGA. The CDR3 length is 15 residues. V lost 6 bases to trimming and J lost 4 bases; unmatched junction nucleotides: 11. Amplification of TCR beta CDR3 regions used RNA as the template. The TCR CDR3 first-round RT-PCR relied on the HTBI primer set. Using its own MiXCR run on the multiplex PCR reads, TCRdb lists one record per CDR3 protein. The table shows 600,000 or so distinct CDR3 sequences, with 14% occurring only once.

The chain combines TRBV7-3 with TRBJ2-5; 7 nucleotides align to TRBD1. This receptor was identified in a woman aged 18-30 years with Graves' ophthalmopathy. Sequenced material: blood. The CDR3 sequence is CASRPGQASLETQYF. The CDR3, as DNA: TGTGCCAGCAGGCCTGGACAGGCGAGTTTAGAGACCCAGTACTTC.